This paragraph reports one T cell receptor beta chain. Antigen: not known. Deep level was the assay's run setting. TCRdb keeps only in-frame clones here, not all; method: immunoSEQ multiplex PCR. The table has approximately 2,300,000 clones, 85% to 95% seen once. A CD45RA-negative memory subset and a CD45RA+ naive subset were separated from the CD4+ cells. V lost 0 bases and J 2 bases, leaving 13 bases between the germline ends. Germline V gene data show CDR1 as SGHDT and CDR2 as YYEEEE. The CDR3 is 16 amino acids. The sample belongs to a study of shared clonotypes between healthy human individuals. Study-level findings and limits: The sharing of 4.5% to 5% of naive CD4 clonotypes was seen across a few donors. Limited genetic and exposure-history diversity came from having few donors.

Sequenced: naive CD4+ T cells from PBMCs. Subset noted: CD45RA+ positively selected. The rearrangement joins TRBV5-6 to TRBJ2-3; D uncertain. The TCR sequence derives from a man aged 18 to 29 in good health. Some clones in this sample may be carry-over from other donors' samples. The CDR3 reads CASSLGTTLVTDTQYF. DNA for the CDR3: TGTGCCAGCAGCTTGGGCACGACCTTAGTCACAGATACGCAGTATTTT. Full variable domain (remainder filled in from reference TRBV5-6 and TRBJ2-3): DAGVTQSPTHLIKTRGQQVTLRCSPKSGHDTVSWYQQALGQGPQFIFQYYEEEERQRGNFPDRFSGHQFPNYSSELNVNALLLGDSALYLCASSLGTTLVTDTQYFGPGTRLTVL.